What follows is one T cell receptor beta chain and its context. This clonotype was observed at least ten times. Its recognized antigen is unknown. Base qualities are not recorded, but no much larger clone differs from it by a single base. These data are taken from a study of CD8 T cells in ankylosing spondylitis (dated by TCRdb to about 2017). A note on the overall study: The study profiled T cell receptor beta repertoires in healthy donors and ankylosing spondylitis patients to find disease-linked TCR variants. The full study cohort was made up of 25 ankylosing spondylitis patients and some 100 healthy donors. Peripheral blood samples were taken, and synovial fluid was additionally collected from ankylosing spondylitis patients.

Including cysteine and phenylalanine, the CDR3 has 15 amino acids. Only CDR3 DNA remains: 45 bases, in frame from the first base. V is cut by 6 bases and J by 5 bases, and the space between the germline ends is 16 bases. CDR1 SGHTA and CDR2 FQGNSA are derived from the germline V gene. Reads for this sample came from an Illumina HiSeq 2500. Quantitative 5'-RACE with molecular barcodes was used to prepare TCR beta libraries. The study's own analysis went as follows. A new computational method, built on a probabilistic model of VDJ rearrangement, was used to identify disease-linked TCR variants. In TCRdb, the public reads were trimmed at Q25 with fastp and aligned with MiXCR, with productive beta chains retained. Identical CDR3 proteins give one entry, which carries the most common genes and DNA. These V and J calls are TCRdb output, not the study's own analysis. Recorded for this sample are about 240,000 distinct CDR3 sequences; 7.5% to 9.5% of them occurred a single time. The ten largest account for roughly 4.9% of the sample.

The investigation overall reported the following: Blood from ankylosing spondylitis patients appeared to be characterized by a TCR beta motif made up of several highly homologous amino acid variants. In peripheral blood, the disease-linked clones were found at relatively low frequencies and had a CD8+ phenotype. Some TCR beta motif variants had previously been reported in synovial fluid and blood of reactive arthritis patients, which suggested common disease-initiation mechanisms. The disease-linked clones were reported as significantly enriched in matched synovial fluid samples from ankylosing spondylitis patients.

The sequenced material came from blood, either unsorted or a sorted T cell fraction (not recorded which). This TCR came from a female donor with ankylosing spondylitis or in good health (not recorded which). The receptor chain draws on TRBV7-2 and TRBJ1-4; TRBD1 could be the D gene, as 5 bases match. CDR3 loop: CASSLLRGANEKLFF. The DNA sequence follows: TGTGCCAGCAGTCTACTTAGAGGGGCAAATGAAAAACTGTTTTTT. Reference TRBV7-2 and TRBJ1-4 genes cover what lies past the CDR3, so the full variable domain is GAGVSQSPSNKVTEKGKDVELRCDPISGHTALYWYRQSLGQGLEFLIYFQGNSAPDKSGLPSDRFSAERTGGSVSTLTIQRTQQEDSAVYLCASSLLRGANEKLFFGSGTQLSVL.